This TCR beta chain was identified in a study of control samples from healthy donors and cancer patients. Clones were read by immunoSEQ multiplex PCR, and TCRdb kept only the in-frame ones, dropping some. The data hold 100,000 or so clones, with roughly nine tenths observed a single time. The CDR3 length is 16 residues. Looked up from germline, CDR1 is SGHTA and CDR2 is FQGNSA. V was cut by 3 bases and J by 4 bases, with 18 bases left in between. The clonotype comes from a woman aged 25 to 39 in good health. This chain uses TRBV7-2 with TRBJ1-2, with D possibly TRBD1 on 5 matching bases. Sequencing was carried out using blood. The CDR3 DNA reads TGTGCCAGCAGCTTGGGTCGGCCAGGGCACCCCTATGGCTACACCTTC. This codes for CASSLGRPGHPYGYTF. The whole variable domain, filled in from reference TRBV7-2 and TRBJ1-2, reads GAGVSQSPSNKVTEKGKDVELRCDPISGHTALYWYRQSLGQGLEFLIYFQGNSAPDKSGLPSDRFSAERTGGSVSTLTIQRTQQEDSAVYLCASSLGRPGHPYGYTFGSGTRLTVV.